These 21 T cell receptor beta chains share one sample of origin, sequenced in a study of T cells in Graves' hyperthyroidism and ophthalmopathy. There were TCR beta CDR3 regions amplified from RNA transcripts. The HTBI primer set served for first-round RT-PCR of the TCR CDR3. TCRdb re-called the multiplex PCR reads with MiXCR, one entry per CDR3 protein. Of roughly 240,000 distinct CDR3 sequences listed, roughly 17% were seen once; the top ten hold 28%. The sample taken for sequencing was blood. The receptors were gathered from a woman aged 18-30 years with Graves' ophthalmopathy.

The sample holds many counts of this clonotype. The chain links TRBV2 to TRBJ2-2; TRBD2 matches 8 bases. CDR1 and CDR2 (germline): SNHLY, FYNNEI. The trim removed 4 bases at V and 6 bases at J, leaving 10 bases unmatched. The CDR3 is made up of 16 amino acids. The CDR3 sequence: CASSGGSGSIAGELFF. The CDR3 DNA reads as TGTGCCAGCAGTGGAGGCAGCGGGAGTATCGCCGGGGAGCTGTTTTTT. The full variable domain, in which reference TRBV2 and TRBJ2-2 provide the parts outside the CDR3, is EPEVTQTPSHQVTQMGQEVILRCVPISNHLYFYWYRQILGQKVEFLVSFYNNEISEKSEIFDDQFSVERPDGSNFTLKIRSTKLEDSAMYFCASSGGSGSIAGELFFGEGSRLTVL.

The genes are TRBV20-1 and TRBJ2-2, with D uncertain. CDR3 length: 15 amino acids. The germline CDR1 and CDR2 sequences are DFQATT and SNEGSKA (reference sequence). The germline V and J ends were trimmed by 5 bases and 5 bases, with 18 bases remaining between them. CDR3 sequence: CSAPDPTWRTGELFF. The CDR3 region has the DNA TGCAGTGCTCCCGACCCGACTTGGCGAACCGGGGAGCTGTTTTTT.

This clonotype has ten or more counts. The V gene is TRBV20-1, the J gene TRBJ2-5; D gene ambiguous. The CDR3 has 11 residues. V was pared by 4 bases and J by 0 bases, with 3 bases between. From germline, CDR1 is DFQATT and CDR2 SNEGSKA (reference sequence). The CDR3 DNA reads TGCAGTGCTACTAACCAAGAGACCCAGTACTTC. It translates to CSATNQETQYF.

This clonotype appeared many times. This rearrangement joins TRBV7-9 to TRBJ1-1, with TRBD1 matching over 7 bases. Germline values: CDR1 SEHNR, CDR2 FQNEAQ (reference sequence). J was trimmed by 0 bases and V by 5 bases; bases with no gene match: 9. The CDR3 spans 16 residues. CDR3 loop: CASSPGTAILNTEAFF. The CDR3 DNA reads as TGTGCCAGCAGCCCAGGGACAGCAATATTGAACACTGAAGCTTTCTTT.

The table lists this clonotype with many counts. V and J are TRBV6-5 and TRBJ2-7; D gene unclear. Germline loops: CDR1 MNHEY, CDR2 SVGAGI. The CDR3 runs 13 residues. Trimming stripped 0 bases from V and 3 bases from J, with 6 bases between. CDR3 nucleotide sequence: TGTGCCAGCAGTTACTCTAGCCGCTACGAGCAGTACTTC. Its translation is CASSYSSRYEQYF.

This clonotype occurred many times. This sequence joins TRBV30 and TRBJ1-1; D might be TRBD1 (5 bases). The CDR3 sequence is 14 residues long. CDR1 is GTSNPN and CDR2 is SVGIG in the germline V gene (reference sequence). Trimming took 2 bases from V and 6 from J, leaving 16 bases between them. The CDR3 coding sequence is TGTGCCTGGAGTATGGCTGGGGGTTGGGCTGAAGCTTTCTTT. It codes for CAWSMAGGWAEAFF. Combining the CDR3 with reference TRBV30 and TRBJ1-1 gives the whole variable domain SQTIHQWPATLVQPVGSPLSLECTVEGTSNPNLYWYRQAAGRGLQLLFYSVGIGQISSEVPQNLSASRPQDRQFILSSKKLLLSDSGFYLCAWSMAGGWAEAFFGQGTRLTVV.

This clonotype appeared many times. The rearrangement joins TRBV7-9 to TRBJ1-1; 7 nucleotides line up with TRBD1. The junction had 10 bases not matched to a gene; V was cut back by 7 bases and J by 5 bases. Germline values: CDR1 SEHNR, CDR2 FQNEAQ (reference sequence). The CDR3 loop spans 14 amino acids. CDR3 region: CASTQWDSVTEAFF. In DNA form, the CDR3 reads TGTGCCAGCACGCAATGGGACAGTGTGACTGAAGCTTTCTTT.

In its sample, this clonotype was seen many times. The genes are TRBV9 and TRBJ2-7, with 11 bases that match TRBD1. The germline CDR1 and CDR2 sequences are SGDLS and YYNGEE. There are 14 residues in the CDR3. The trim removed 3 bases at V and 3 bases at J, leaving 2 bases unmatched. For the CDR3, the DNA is TGTGCCAGCAGCGCCGGGACAGGGGGCTACGAGCAGTACTTC. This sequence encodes CASSAGTGGYEQYF.

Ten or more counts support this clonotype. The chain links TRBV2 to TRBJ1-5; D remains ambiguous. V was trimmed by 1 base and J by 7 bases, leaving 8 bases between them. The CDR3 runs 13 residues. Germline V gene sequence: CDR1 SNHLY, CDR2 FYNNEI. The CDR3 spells CASSEGLGQPQHF. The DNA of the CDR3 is TGTGCCAGCAGTGAAGGGCTGGGGCAGCCCCAGCATTTT.

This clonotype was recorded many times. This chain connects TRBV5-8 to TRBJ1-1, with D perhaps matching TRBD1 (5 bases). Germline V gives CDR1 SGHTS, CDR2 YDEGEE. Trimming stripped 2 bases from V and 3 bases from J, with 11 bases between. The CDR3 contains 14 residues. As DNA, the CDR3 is TGTGCCAGCAGCTTTCAGGGTGCGGACACTGAAGCTTTCTTT. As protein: CASSFQGADTEAFF.

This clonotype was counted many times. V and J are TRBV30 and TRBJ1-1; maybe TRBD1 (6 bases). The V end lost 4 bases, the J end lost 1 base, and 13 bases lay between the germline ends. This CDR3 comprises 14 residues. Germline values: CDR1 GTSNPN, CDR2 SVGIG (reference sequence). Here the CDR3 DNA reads TGTGCCTGGAATAAAGGACAGACGAACACTGAAGCTTTCTTT. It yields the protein CAWNKGQTNTEAFF.

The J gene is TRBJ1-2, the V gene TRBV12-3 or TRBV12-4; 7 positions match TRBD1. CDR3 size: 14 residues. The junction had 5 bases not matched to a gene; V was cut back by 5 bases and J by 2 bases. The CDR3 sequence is CASSRGGANYGYTF. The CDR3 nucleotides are TGTGCCAGCAGTCGAGGGGGCGCGAACTATGGCTACACCTTC.

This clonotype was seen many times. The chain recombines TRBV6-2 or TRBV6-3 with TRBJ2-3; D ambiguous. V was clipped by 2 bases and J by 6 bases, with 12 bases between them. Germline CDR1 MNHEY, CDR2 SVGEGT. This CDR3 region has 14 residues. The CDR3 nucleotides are TGTGCCAGCAGTTACGTCGGGCCCGCCGATACGCAGTATTTT. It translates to CASSYVGPADTQYF.

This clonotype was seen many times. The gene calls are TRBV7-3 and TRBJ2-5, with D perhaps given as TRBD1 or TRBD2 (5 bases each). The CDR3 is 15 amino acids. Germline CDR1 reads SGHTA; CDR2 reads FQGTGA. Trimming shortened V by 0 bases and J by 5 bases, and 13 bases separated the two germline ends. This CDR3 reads CASSLTGSWGETQYF. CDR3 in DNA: TGTGCCAGCAGCTTAACGGGTAGCTGGGGGGAGACCCAGTACTTC.

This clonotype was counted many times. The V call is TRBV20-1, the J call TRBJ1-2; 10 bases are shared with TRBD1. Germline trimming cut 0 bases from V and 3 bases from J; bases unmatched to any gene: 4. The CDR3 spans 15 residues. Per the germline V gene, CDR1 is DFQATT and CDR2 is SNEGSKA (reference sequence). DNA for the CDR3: TGCAGTGCTAGAGAGACCGGGACAGGGGACTATGGCTACACCTTC. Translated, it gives CSARETGTGDYGYTF.

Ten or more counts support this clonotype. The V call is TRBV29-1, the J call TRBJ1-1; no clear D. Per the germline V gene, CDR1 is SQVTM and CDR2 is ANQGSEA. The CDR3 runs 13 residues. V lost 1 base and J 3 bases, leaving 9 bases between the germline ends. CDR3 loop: CSVEGSTDTEAFF. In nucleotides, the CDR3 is TGCAGCGTTGAAGGGTCGACTGACACTGAAGCTTTCTTT.

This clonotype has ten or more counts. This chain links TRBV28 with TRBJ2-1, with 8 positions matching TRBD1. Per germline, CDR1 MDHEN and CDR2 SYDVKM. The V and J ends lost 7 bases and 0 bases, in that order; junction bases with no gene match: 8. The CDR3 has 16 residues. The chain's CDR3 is CASNFGRGPSYNEQFF. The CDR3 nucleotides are TGTGCCAGCAATTTTGGCAGGGGGCCCTCCTACAATGAGCAGTTCTTC.

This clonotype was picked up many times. The DNA of the CDR3 is TGTGCCAGCAGCTTAGAAGGGGGCTCCTGGGATCAGCCCCAGCATTTT. Its translation is CASSLEGGSWDQPQHF. V gene TRBV7-6 combines with J gene TRBJ1-5; 7 bases map to TRBD1. This CDR3 is built from 16 residues. The V segment lost 1 base and the J segment 5 bases; nucleotides outside the gene matches: 8. Germline V CDR1 and CDR2: SGHVS, FNYEAQ.

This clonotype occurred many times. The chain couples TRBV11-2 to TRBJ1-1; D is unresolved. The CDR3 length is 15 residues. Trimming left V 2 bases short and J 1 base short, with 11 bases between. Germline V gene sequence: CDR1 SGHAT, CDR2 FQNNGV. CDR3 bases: TGTGCCAGCAGCTTATTCCGCGGCGAGAACACTGAAGCTTTCTTT. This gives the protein CASSLFRGENTEAFF.

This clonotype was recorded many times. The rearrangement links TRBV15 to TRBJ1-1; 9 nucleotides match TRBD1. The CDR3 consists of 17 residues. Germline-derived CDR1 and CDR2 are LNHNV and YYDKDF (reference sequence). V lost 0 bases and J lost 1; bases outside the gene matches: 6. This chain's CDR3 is CATSRDRQGGSNTEAFF. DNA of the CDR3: TGTGCCACCAGCAGAGATCGACAGGGGGGATCGAACACTGAAGCTTTCTTT. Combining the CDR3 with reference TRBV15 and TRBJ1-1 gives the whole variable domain DAMVIQNPRYQVTQFGKPVTLSCSQTLNHNVMYWYQQKSSQAPKLLFHYYDKDFNNEADTPDNFQSRRPNTSFCFLDIRSPGLGDTAMYLCATSRDRQGGSNTEAFFGQGTRLTVV.

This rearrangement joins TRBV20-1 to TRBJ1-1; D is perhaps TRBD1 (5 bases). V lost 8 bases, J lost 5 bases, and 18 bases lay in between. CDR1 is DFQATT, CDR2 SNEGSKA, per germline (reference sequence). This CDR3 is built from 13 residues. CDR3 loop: CSSNRGMWTEAFF. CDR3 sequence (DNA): TGCAGTTCGAACCGGGGGATGTGGACTGAAGCTTTCTTT.